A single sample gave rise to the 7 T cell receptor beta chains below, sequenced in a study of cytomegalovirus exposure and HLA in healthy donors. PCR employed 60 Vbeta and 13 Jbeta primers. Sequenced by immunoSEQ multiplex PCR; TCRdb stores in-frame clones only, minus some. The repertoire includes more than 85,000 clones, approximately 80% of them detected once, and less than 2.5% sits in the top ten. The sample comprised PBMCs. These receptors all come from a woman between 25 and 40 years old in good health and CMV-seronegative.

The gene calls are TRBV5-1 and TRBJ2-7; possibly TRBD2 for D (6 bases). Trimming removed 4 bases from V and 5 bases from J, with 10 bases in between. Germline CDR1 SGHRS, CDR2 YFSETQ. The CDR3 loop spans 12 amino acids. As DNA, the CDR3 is TGCGCCAGCAGCCGGGGCGGGGACGAGCAGTACTTC. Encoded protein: CASSRGGDEQYF.

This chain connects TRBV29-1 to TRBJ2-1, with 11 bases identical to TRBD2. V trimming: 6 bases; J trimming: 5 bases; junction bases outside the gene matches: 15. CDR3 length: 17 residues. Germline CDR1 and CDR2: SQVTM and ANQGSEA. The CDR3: CSVSDDPNSGRDNEQFF. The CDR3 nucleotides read TGCAGCGTCTCTGATGACCCGAATAGCGGGAGGGACAATGAGCAGTTCTTC.

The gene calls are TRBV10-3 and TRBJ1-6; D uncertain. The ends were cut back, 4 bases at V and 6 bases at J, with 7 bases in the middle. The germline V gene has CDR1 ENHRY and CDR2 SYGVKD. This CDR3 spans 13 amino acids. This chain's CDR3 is CAISVSVNSPLHF. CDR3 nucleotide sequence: TGTGCCATCAGTGTAAGCGTTAATTCACCCCTCCACTTT.

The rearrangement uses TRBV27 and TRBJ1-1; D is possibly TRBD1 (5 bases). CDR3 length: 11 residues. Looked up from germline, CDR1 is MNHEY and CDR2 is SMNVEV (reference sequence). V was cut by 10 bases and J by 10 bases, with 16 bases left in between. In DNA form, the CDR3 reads TGTGCCACGACGGGGGGGAAGAGAGCTTTCTTT. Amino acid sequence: CATTGGKRAFF.

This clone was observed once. This chain's CDR3 is CASSLSGLANNEQFF. The CDR3 DNA reads as TGTGCCAGCAGTTTATCGGGACTAGCCAACAATGAGCAGTTCTTC. J is TRBJ2-1 and V is TRBV27, with 9 nucleotides matching TRBD2. The CDR3 covers 15 residues. The J segment lost 5 bases and the V segment lost 0 bases, leaving 2 bases of the junction unmatched. In germline, CDR1 is MNHEY, CDR2 SMNVEV (reference sequence).

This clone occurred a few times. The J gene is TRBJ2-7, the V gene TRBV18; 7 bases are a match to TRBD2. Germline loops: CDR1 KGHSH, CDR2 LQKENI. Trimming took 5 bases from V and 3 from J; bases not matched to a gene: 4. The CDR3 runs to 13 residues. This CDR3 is CASSAGTNYEQYF. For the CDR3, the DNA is TGTGCCAGCTCAGCCGGGACTAACTACGAGCAGTACTTC.

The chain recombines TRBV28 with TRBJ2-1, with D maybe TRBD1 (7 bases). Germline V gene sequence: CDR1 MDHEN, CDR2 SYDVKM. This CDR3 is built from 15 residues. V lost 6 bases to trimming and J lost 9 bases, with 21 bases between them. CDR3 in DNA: TGTGCCAGCAGCCTTGCAGGGGGGTCCGTGCGTGAGCAGTTCTTC. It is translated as CASSLAGGSVREQFF.